One and the same sample provided the 20 T cell receptor beta chains below, sequenced in a study of CD8 T cells in Susac syndrome. It was with random hexamers that roughly 0.5 to 1 ug RNA was reverse transcribed. MiXCR was run by TCRdb on the immunoSEQ multiplex PCR reads, yielding one entry per CDR3 protein. The sample has approximately 180,000 distinct CDR3 sequences; about 95% are singletons. The sample taken for sequencing was CD4+ T cells from PBMCs. Receptor source: a human donor with Susac syndrome.

J is TRBJ1-4 and V is TRBV15; no firm D call. V lost 4 bases and J 0 bases, leaving 9 bases between the germline ends. Germline loops: CDR1 LNHNV, CDR2 YYDKDF (reference sequence). The CDR3 sequence is 15 residues long. CDR3: CATSTDTPTNEKLFF. CDR3 sequence (DNA): TGTGCCACCAGCACAGACACCCCAACTAATGAAAAACTGTTTTTT.

The V and J genes are TRBV20-1 and TRBJ2-5, with 7 bases identical to TRBD1. The germline V gene encodes CDR1 DFQATT and CDR2 SNEGSKA (reference sequence). This CDR3 has 12 residues. Trimming removed 6 bases from V and 5 bases from J; junction bases left unmatched: 6. The chain's CDR3 is CSATGTEETQYF. CDR3 DNA sequence: TGCAGTGCAACCGGGACAGAGGAGACCCAGTACTTC.

The chain uses TRBV18 and TRBJ2-3; 13 nucleotides agree with TRBD2. This CDR3 region has 17 residues. V shed 1 base, J shed 5 bases, and the junction held 6 bases outside the gene matches. The germline gives CDR1 KGHSH, CDR2 LQKENI. The chain's CDR3 is CASSPRTSGGVQDTQYF. In DNA form, the CDR3 reads TGTGCCAGCTCACCACGAACTAGCGGGGGGGTTCAAGATACGCAGTATTTT.

The chain joins TRBV18 to TRBJ1-5; 12 bases are a match to TRBD1. The germline CDR1 and CDR2 sequences are KGHSH and LQKENI. With V trimmed by 3 bases and J by 4 bases, 7 bases remained unmatched. This CDR3 has 17 residues. CDR3 coding DNA: TGTGCCAGCTCACCTTCCGGGACAGGGGGCCGGAATCAGCCCCAGCATTTT. Translating gives CASSPSGTGGRNQPQHF.

V gene TRBV29-1 combines with J gene TRBJ1-4; the D gene is possibly TRBD1 (6 bases). This CDR3 has 14 amino acids. CDR1 is SQVTM, CDR2 ANQGSEA, per germline. V was trimmed by 4 bases and J by 6 bases, leaving 15 bases between them. The DNA for the CDR3 is TGCAGCGTTGTTACAGGGCGGTCGGATGAAAAACTGTTTTTT. Translating gives CSVVTGRSDEKLFF.

The V and J genes are TRBV13 and TRBJ2-1; 7 nucleotides match TRBD2. V lost 3 bases to trimming and J lost 6 bases; unmatched junction nucleotides: 17. The CDR3 is 18 amino acids. Germline CDR1 PRHDT, CDR2 FYEKMQ (reference sequence). CDR3 sequence (DNA): TGTGCCAGCAGCTTTCCCGACGGGATCGCGGGACTACCCAATGAGCAGTTCTTC. This codes for CASSFPDGIAGLPNEQFF.

This clonotype was observed a single time. The chain joins TRBV29-1 to TRBJ2-7, with D uncertain. Germline V gives CDR1 SQVTM, CDR2 ANQGSEA. The CDR3 loop spans 15 amino acids. V dropped 5 bases and J dropped 3 bases, with 20 bases sitting between them. The CDR3 region has the DNA TGCAGCGTTCAAGTTCGGGCCGCCACCGACTACGAGCAGTACTTC. It translates to CSVQVRAATDYEQYF.

The chain links TRBV24-1 to TRBJ2-1, with D hard to call. V was pared by 4 bases and J by 4 bases, with 7 bases between. In germline, CDR1 is KGHDR, CDR2 SFDVKD. This CDR3 is built from 13 residues. CDR3 in amino acids: CATSDPYYNEQFF. DNA for the CDR3: TGTGCCACCAGTGACCCTTATTACAATGAGCAGTTCTTC.

The chain links TRBV5-1 to TRBJ2-1; D call uncertain. V was clipped by 0 bases and J by 7 bases, with 11 bases between them. This CDR3 has 14 residues. Per germline, CDR1 SGHRS and CDR2 YFSETQ. The CDR3 loop is CASSLDSLENEQFF. DNA for the CDR3: TGCGCCAGCAGCTTGGACTCGTTGGAGAATGAGCAGTTCTTC. Supplemented by reference TRBV5-1 and TRBJ2-1, the full variable domain reads KAGVTQTPRYLIKTRGQQVTLSCSPISGHRSVSWYQQTPGQGLQFLFEYFSETQRNKGNFPGRFSGRQFSNSRSEMNVSTLELGDSALYLCASSLDSLENEQFFGPGTRLTVL.

The CDR3 spells CASSLTLTTDTQYF. As DNA, the CDR3 is TGTGCCAGCAGCTTAACCCTCACCACAGATACGCAGTATTTT. The chain uses TRBV13 and TRBJ2-3; D not certain. Germline V gene data show CDR1 as PRHDT and CDR2 as FYEKMQ (reference sequence). Trimming took off 2 bases at V and 2 bases at J, with 8 bases between the two ends. This CDR3 region has 14 residues.

The chain recombines TRBV25-1 with TRBJ1-2; weak D call: TRBD1 (5 bases). The CDR3 runs to 17 residues. Trimming shortened V by 1 base and J by 4 bases, and 19 bases separated the two germline ends. The germline CDR1 and CDR2 sequences are MGHDK and SYGVNS. The CDR3 DNA is TGTGCCAGCAGTGAATTTGGTGGGCCGGGGCACATCTATGGCTACACCTTC. Translating it yields CASSEFGGPGHIYGYTF.

The gene calls are TRBV20-1 and TRBJ2-7, with D perhaps TRBD1 (6 bases). CDR3 length: 13 residues. V was trimmed by 0 bases and J by 7 bases, leaving 13 bases between them. CDR1 is DFQATT and CDR2 is SNEGSKA in the germline V gene (reference sequence). Here the CDR3 reads CSAREGTTGEQYF. CDR3 DNA: TGCAGTGCTAGAGAGGGGACAACGGGAGAGCAGTACTTC.

CDR3 DNA: TGTGCCAGCACCGTAGACAGAAACTCCTACGAGCAGTACTTC. It encodes CASTVDRNSYEQYF. The chain employs TRBV12-3 or TRBV12-4 and TRBJ2-7; maybe TRBD1 (5 bases). CDR3 length equals 14 residues. V was clipped by 7 bases and J by 0 bases, with 13 bases between them.

This chain uses TRBV7-9 with TRBJ2-5; D is undetermined. The V gene's germline CDR1 is SEHNR and CDR2 FQNEAQ (reference sequence). Trimming cost V 5 bases and J 2 bases, with 15 bases left between them. The CDR3 extends over 15 amino acids. CDR3 sequence reads: CASSRTGRSQETQYF. For the CDR3, the DNA is TGTGCCAGCAGCCGGACCGGACGGAGTCAAGAGACCCAGTACTTC. Looking up the rest from reference TRBV7-9 and TRBJ2-5 gives the full variable domain: DTGVSQNPRHKITKRGQNVTFRCDPISEHNRLYWYRQTLGQGPEFLTYFQNEAQLEKSRLLSDRFSAERPKGSFSTLEIQRTEQGDSAMYLCASSRTGRSQETQYFGPGTRLLVL.

The chain combines TRBV29-1 with TRBJ2-7; no reliable D call. The CDR3 sequence is 12 residues long. From germline, CDR1 is SQVTM and CDR2 ANQGSEA. Between the trimmed V and J ends, which lost 7 bases and 0 bases, there was a span of 10 bases. CDR3 in amino acids: CSATGISYEQYF. Written as DNA, the CDR3 is TGCAGCGCGACCGGTATCTCCTACGAGCAGTACTTC.

This clonotype appeared a single time. The chain is built from TRBV7-8 and TRBJ2-7, with 9 bases fitting TRBD2. The trim removed 1 base at V and 2 bases at J, leaving 3 bases unmatched. This CDR3 has 15 amino acids. The germline V gene encodes CDR1 SGHVS and CDR2 FQNEAQ. In DNA form, the CDR3 reads TGTGCCAGCAGCTTAGTCCTAGCGGGAACCTACGAGCAGTACTTC. Translating it yields CASSLVLAGTYEQYF.

The CDR3 region is CASSLPLAGIPDTQYF. The CDR3, as DNA: TGTGCCAGCAGCTTGCCGCTAGCGGGAATACCAGATACGCAGTATTTT. The genes are TRBV5-4 and TRBJ2-3, with 9 nucleotides matching TRBD2. Germline V gene lookup returns CDR1 SGHNT and CDR2 YYREEE (reference sequence). Trimming took 1 base from V and 4 from J; bases not matched to a gene: 7. This CDR3 has 16 amino acids.

The chain links TRBV18 to TRBJ2-7; 7 bases line up with TRBD2. Germline-derived CDR1 and CDR2 are KGHSH and LQKENI. The CDR3 runs to 15 residues. The V and J ends lost 4 bases and 3 bases, in that order; junction bases with no gene match: 9. The CDR3 loop is CASSHELAPSYEQYF. Written as DNA, the CDR3 is TGTGCCAGCTCACACGAACTAGCGCCCAGCTACGAGCAGTACTTC.

This chain links TRBV18 with TRBJ1-1, with 8 bases fitting TRBD1. J was trimmed by 0 bases and V by 4 bases; bases with no gene match: 7. The CDR3 spans 16 residues. Germline CDR1 reads KGHSH; CDR2 reads LQKENI. Here the CDR3 reads CASSQQGEWVNTEAFF. DNA for the CDR3: TGTGCCAGCTCACAACAGGGGGAATGGGTGAACACTGAAGCTTTCTTT.

The rearrangement joins TRBV20-1 to TRBJ2-1; 9 bases match TRBD2. The CDR3 totals 14 residues. The J segment lost 9 bases and the V segment lost 5 bases, leaving 11 bases of the junction unmatched. Germline CDR1 reads DFQATT; CDR2 reads SNEGSKA (reference sequence). The CDR3 region has the DNA TGCAGTGCTGAGACGGGACTAGCCTTAAGTGAGCAGTTCTTC. It yields the protein CSAETGLALSEQFF.